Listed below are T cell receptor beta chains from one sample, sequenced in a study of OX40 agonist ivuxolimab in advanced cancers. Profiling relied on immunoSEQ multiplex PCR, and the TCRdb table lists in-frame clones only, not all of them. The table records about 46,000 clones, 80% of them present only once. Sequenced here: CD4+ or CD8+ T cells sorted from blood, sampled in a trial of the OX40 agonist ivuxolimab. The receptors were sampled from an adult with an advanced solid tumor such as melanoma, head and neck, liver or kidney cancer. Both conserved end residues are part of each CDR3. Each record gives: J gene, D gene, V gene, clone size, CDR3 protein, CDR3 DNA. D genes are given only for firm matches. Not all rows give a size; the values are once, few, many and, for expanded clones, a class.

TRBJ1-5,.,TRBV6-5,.,CASELTDRIDQPQHF,TGTGCCAGCGAACTTACGGACAGAATCGATCAGCCCCAGCATTTT
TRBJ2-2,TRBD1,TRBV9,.,CASSARGQANTGELFF,TGTGCCAGCAGCGCACGGGGACAGGCGAACACCGGGGAGCTGTTTTTT
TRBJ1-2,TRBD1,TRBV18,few,CASSPTGGSSYGYTF,TGTGCCAGCTCACCGACAGGGGGTTCGAGCTATGGCTACACCTTC
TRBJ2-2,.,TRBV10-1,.,CASSDYLRSSGELFF,TGCGCCAGCAGTGATTACCTCAGGAGTTCCGGGGAGCTGTTTTTT
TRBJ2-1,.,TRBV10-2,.,CASSEGGWEQFF,TGCGCCAGCAGTGAAGGGGGTTGGGAGCAGTTCTTC
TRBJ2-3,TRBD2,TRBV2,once,CASKASGATDTQYF,TGTGCCAGCAAGGCTAGCGGGGCCACAGATACGCAGTATTTT
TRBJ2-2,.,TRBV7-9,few,CASKGNTGELFF,TGTGCCAGCAAAGGGAACACCGGGGAGCTGTTTTTT
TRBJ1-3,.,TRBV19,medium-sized,CASSSLEATPGNTIYF,TGTGCCAGTAGTTCTCTAGAGGCTACTCCTGGAAACACCATATATTTT
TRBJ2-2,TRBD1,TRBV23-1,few,CASSQLTRGPNTGELFF,TGCGCCAGCAGTCAATTAACCAGGGGGCCGAACACCGGGGAGCTGTTTTTT
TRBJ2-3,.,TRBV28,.,CASSSPPQLTDTQYF,TGTGCCAGCAGTTCCCCGCCCCAACTCACAGATACGCAGTATTTT
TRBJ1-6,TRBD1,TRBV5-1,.,CASSLEAKGAGNSPLHF,TGCGCCAGCAGCCTGGAGGCCAAGGGGGCTGGGAATTCACCCCTCCACTTT
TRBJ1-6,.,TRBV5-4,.,CASSLELGSPLHF,TGTGCCAGCAGCTTGGAATTAGGATCACCCCTCCACTTT
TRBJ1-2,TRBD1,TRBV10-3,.,CATQKGQGAGGYTF,TGTGCCACCCAAAAGGGACAGGGGGCGGGCGGCTACACCTTC
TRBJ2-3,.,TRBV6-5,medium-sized,CASSYSGKDTQYF,TGTGCCAGCAGTTACTCGGGGAAAGATACGCAGTATTTT
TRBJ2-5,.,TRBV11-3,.,CASSRTGFVEETQYF,TGTGCCAGCAGCAGAACAGGGTTTGTGGAAGAGACCCAGTACTTC
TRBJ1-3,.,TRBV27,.,CASSNYAYGNTIYF,TGTGCCAGCAGTAATTACGCCTATGGAAACACCATATATTTT
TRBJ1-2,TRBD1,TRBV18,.,CASSPVMLQGGANYGYTF,TGTGCCAGCTCACCCGTTATGTTACAGGGGGGAGCTAACTATGGCTACACCTTC
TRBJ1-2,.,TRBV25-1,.,CASSEYGGNYGYTF,TGTGCCAGCAGTGAATATGGGGGGAACTATGGCTACACCTTC
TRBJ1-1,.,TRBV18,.,CASPRGDLNTEAFF,TGTGCCAGCCCACGGGGAGATCTTAACACTGAAGCTTTCTTT
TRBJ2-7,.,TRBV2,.,CASTGPISYEQYF,TGTGCCAGCACTGGTCCCATCTCCTACGAGCAGTACTTC
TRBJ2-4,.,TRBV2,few,CASKESTAKNIQYF,TGTGCCAGCAAAGAATCTACAGCCAAAAACATTCAGTACTTC
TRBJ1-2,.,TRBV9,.,CASSVGGRAGFAYGYTF,TGTGCCAGCAGCGTAGGAGGAAGGGCAGGGTTCGCCTATGGCTACACCTTC
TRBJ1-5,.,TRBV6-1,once,CASSPAGQRNQPQHF,TGTGCCAGCAGTCCCGCGGGACAACGCAATCAGCCCCAGCATTTT
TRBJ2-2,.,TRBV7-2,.,CASSLRLVGTGELFF,TGTGCCAGCAGCTTGAGACTAGTCGGCACCGGGGAGCTGTTTTTT
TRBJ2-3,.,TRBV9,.,CASSVGPIDTQYF,TGTGCCAGCAGCGTAGGGCCGATAGATACGCAGTATTTT
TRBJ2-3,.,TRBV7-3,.,CASSLSPGDTQYF,TGTGCCAGCAGCTTAAGCCCTGGTGATACGCAGTATTTT
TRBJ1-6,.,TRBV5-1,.,CASSRQDSSSYNSPLHF,TGCGCCAGCAGCCGCCAGGACAGTAGCTCCTATAATTCACCCCTCCACTTT